Listed below are T cell receptor beta chains from one sample, sequenced in a study of cytomegalovirus exposure and HLA in healthy donors. Clones were read by immunoSEQ multiplex PCR, and TCRdb kept only the in-frame ones, dropping some. The table includes about 160,000 clones, roughly 81% detected once. Input material: PBMCs. Receptors were obtained from a woman in her 50s in good health and CMV-seronegative. Each CDR3 is given with its conserved first and last residue. Each record gives: V gene, J gene, D gene, clone size, CDR3 DNA, CDR3 protein. The D gene is left open where the match is weak. Not all rows give a size; the values are once, few, many and, for expanded clones, a class.

TRBV28	TRBJ2-7	.	.	TGTGCCAGCAGAAGGGACAACTCCTACGAGCAGTACTTC	CASRRDNSYEQYF
TRBV28	TRBJ1-1	.	.	TGTGCCAGCAGTCTAAGGACAGTTGAAGCTTTCTTT	CASSLRTVEAFF
TRBV11-2	TRBJ1-1	.	few	TGTGCCAGCAGCTTAGCGAGAGGGATCGGGAACACTGAAGCTTTCTTT	CASSLARGIGNTEAFF
TRBV28	TRBJ2-1	.	.	TGTGCCAGCATCGACCCCAGGGGAAATGAGCAGTTCTTC	CASIDPRGNEQFF
TRBV28	TRBJ1-4	.	.	TGTGCCAGCAGCCAGACACGTGAAAAACTGTTTTTT	CASSQTREKLFF
TRBV11-2	TRBJ2-2	TRBD2	.	TGTGCCAGCAGCTTCGGACTAGCGGGGGCGAGTAGGGGGGAGCTGTTTTTT	CASSFGLAGASRGELFF
TRBV9	TRBJ2-2	TRBD2	.	TGTGTCAGCAGCGTAGGACTAGCGGGAGAGGTCGGGGAGCTGTTTTTT	CVSSVGLAGEVGELFF
TRBV7-9	TRBJ1-5	.	.	TGTGCCAGCAGCGCAGGGGCCGATCAGCCCCAGCATTTT	CASSAGADQPQHF
TRBV28	TRBJ2-6	.	.	TGTGCCAGCAGCCACAGACCGTCCCGGAGGGCCAACGTCCTGACTTTC	CASSHRPSRRANVLTF
TRBV4-1	TRBJ2-3	TRBD2	.	TGCGCCAGCAGCCTAGCGGGGGGATACACAGATACGCAGTATTTT	CASSLAGGYTDTQYF
TRBV15	TRBJ1-4	TRBD1	.	TGTGCCACCAGCAGGCGGACAGGGGCTAATGAAAAACTGTTTTTT	CATSRRTGANEKLFF
TRBV7-2	TRBJ2-3	.	.	TGTGCCAGCAGCTTAAGCGATACGCAGTATTTT	CASSLSDTQYF
TRBV7-2	TRBJ2-3	TRBD2	.	TGTGCCAGCAGCTTAGGGTCTAGCGGGTACTTCGATACGCAGTATTTT	CASSLGSSGYFDTQYF
TRBV28	TRBJ1-3	.	.	TGTGCCAGCAGTTTGGAGGCCGTGGACACCATATATTTT	CASSLEAVDTIYF
TRBV29-1	TRBJ1-1	TRBD1	.	TGCAGCGTGAGGACAGGGGAGATGAACACTGAAGCTTTCTTT	CSVRTGEMNTEAFF
TRBV6-4	TRBJ1-1	.	.	TGTGCCAGCAGGGCCAACAGGGCGAACACTGAAGCTTTCTTT	CASRANRANTEAFF
TRBV5-1	TRBJ2-7	.	.	TGCGCCAGCAGCTCGCCCGAGGGCTACGAGCAGTACTTC	CASSSPEGYEQYF
TRBV7-2	TRBJ1-3	.	.	TGTGCCAGCAGCCCCTACGCCGGGTCAACTGGAAACACCATATATTTT	CASSPYAGSTGNTIYF
TRBV7-2	TRBJ2-6	TRBD1	.	TGTGCCAGCAGCCAAACAGGGGGCTCTGGGGCCAACGTCCTGACTTTC	CASSQTGGSGANVLTF
TRBV10-3	TRBJ2-1	.	.	TGTGCCATCAGTGAGATCCCCCAAACGGTTGGCTCCTACAATGAGCAGTTCTTC	CAISEIPQTVGSYNEQFF
TRBV6-5	TRBJ1-2	.	.	TGTGCCAGCAGTTCCCAACAGGGACCCTATGGCTACACCTTC	CASSSQQGPYGYTF
TRBV7-3	TRBJ2-5	TRBD2	.	TGTGCCAGCAGATTAACGGGGGGTTTTCGGGAGACCCAGTACTTC	CASRLTGGFRETQYF
TRBV19	TRBJ1-1	.	.	TGTGCCAGTAGTATTTCCGGCCGAGCGATGAACACTGAAGCTTTCTTT	CASSISGRAMNTEAFF
TRBV6-5	TRBJ2-3	TRBD2	few	TGTGCCAGCAGCTGGACTAGCGGCACAGATACGCAGTATTTT	CASSWTSGTDTQYF
TRBV11-2	TRBJ2-1	.	.	TGTGCCAGCAGCGGGCAAGGGGCTCCTGAGCAGTTCTTC	CASSGQGAPEQFF
TRBV6-1	TRBJ2-1	.	few	TGTGCCAGCAGTGAAGGGACTTCGAGCTCCTACAATGAGCAGTTCTTC	CASSEGTSSSYNEQFF
TRBV15	TRBJ2-5	.	once	TGTGCCACCAGCCGCATCTGGGGGGACGGAAGGAAAGAGACCCAGTACTTC	CATSRIWGDGRKETQYF
TRBV13	TRBJ2-1	TRBD2	.	TGTGCCAGCAGCTCGGGACTAGCGGTAGGGAATGAGCAGTTCTTC	CASSSGLAVGNEQFF
TRBV4-2	TRBJ2-1	TRBD2	few	TGTGCCAGCAGCCAAGATTTTAGCGGGGGCTACAATGAGCAGTTCTTC	CASSQDFSGGYNEQFF
TRBV6-4	TRBJ2-3	.	.	TGTGCCAGCAGTGACGGCAGGACAGATACGCAGTATTTT	CASSDGRTDTQYF
TRBV7-8	TRBJ1-1	.	.	TGTGCCAGCAGCTTAGGCGGAGCAGCTTTCTTT	CASSLGGAAFF